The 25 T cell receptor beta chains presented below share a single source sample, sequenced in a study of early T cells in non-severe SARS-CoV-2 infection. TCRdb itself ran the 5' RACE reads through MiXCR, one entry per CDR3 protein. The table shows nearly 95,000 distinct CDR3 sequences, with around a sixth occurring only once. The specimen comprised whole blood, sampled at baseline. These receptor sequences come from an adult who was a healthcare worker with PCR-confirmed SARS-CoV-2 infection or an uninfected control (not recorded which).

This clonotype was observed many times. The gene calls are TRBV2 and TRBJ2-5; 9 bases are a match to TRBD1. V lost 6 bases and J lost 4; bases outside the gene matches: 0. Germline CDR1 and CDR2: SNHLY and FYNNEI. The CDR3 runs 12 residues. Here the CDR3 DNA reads TGTGCCAGCAGGGGACAGGGAGAGACCCAGTACTTC. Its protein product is CASRGQGETQYF.

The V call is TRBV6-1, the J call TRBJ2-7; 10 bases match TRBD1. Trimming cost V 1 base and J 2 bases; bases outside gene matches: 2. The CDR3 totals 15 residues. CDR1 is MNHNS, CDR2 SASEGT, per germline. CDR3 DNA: TGTGCCAGCAGTGAAGTTGGGACAGGGGCCTACGAGCAGTACTTC. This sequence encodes CASSEVGTGAYEQYF.

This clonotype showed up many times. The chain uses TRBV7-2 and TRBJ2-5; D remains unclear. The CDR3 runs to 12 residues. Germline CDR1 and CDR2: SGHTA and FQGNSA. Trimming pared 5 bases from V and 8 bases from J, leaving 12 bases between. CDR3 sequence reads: CASSPNGVTQYF. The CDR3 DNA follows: TGTGCCAGCAGCCCAAACGGCGTAACCCAGTACTTC.

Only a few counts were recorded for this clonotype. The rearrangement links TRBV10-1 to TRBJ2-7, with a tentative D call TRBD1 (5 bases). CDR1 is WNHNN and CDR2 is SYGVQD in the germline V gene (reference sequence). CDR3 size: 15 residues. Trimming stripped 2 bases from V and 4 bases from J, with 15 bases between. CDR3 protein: CASSEGALRPYEQYF. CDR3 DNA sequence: TGCGCCAGCAGTGAGGGGGCCCTCCGGCCGTACGAGCAGTACTTC.

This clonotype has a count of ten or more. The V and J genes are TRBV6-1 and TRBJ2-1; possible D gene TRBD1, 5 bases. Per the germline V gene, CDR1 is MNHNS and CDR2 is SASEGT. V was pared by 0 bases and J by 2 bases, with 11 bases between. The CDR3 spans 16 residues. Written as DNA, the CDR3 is TGTGCCAGCAGTGAAGCGGGGTGGGGCCCCTACAATGAGCAGTTCTTC. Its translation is CASSEAGWGPYNEQFF.

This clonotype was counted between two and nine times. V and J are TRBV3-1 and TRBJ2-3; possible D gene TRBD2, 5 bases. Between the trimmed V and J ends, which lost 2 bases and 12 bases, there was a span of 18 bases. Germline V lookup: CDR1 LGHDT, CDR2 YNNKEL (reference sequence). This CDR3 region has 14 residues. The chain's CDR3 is CASSQYESGPSQYF. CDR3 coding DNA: TGTGCCAGCAGCCAATACGAGAGTGGCCCTAGCCAGTATTTT.

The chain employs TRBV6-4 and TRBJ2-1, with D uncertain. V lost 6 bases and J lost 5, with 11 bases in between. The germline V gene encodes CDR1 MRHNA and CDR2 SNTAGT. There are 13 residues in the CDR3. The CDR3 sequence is CASRDQIDNEQFF. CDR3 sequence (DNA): TGTGCCAGCAGGGACCAGATTGACAATGAGCAGTTCTTC.

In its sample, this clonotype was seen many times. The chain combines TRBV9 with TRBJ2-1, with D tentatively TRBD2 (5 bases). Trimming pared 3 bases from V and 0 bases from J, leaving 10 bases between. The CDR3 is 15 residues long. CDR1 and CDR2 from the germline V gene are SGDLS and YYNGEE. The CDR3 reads CASSGHLASYNEQFF. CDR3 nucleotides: TGTGCCAGCAGCGGACACCTAGCCTCCTACAATGAGCAGTTCTTC.

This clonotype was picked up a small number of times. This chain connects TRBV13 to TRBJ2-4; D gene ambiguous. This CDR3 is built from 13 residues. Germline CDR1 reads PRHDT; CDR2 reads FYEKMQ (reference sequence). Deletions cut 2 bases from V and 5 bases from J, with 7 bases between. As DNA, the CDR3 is TGTGCCAGCAGCTTAATTACGGAAAACATTCAGTACTTC. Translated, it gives CASSLITENIQYF.

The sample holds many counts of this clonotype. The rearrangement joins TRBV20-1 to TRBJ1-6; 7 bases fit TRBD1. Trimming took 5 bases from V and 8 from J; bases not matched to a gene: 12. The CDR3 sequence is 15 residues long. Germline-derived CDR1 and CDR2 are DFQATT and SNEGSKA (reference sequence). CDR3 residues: CSAPRQGVSDSPLHF. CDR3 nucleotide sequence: TGCAGTGCTCCCCGTCAGGGGGTTTCAGATTCACCCCTCCACTTT.

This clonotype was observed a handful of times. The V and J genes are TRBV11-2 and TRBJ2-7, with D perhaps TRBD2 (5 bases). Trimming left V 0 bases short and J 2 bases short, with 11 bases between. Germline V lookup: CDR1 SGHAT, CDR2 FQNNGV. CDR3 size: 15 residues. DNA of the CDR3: TGTGCCAGCAGCTTAGACCCCCGGCGGGCCTACGAGCAGTACTTC. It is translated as CASSLDPRRAYEQYF.

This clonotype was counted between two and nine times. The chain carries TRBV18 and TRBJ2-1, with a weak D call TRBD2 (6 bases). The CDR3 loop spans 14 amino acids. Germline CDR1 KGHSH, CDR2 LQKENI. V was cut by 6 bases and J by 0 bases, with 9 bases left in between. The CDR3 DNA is TGTGCCAGCTCCGGCGGGAACTCCTACAATGAGCAGTTCTTC. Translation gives CASSGGNSYNEQFF.

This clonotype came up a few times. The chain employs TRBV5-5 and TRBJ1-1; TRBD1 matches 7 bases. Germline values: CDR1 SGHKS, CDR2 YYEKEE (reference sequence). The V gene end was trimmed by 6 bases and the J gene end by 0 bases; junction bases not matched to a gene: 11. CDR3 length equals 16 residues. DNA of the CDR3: TGTGCCAGCACCCCCGGGACAGACGGGATGAACACTGAAGCTTTCTTT. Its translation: CASTPGTDGMNTEAFF.

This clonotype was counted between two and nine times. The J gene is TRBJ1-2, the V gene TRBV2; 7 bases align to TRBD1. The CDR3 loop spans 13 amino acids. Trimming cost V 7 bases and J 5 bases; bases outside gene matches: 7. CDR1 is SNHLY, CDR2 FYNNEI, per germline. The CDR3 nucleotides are TGTGCCAGCATCCTTTCACAGGGGTATGGCTACACCTTC. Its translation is CASILSQGYGYTF.

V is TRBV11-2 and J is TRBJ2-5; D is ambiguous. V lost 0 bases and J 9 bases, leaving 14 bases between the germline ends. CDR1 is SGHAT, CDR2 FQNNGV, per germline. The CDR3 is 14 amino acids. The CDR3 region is CASSLERTLGAQYF. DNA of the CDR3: TGTGCCAGCAGCTTAGAGAGGACGCTAGGAGCCCAGTACTTC. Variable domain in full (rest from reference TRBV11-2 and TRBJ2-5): EAGVAQSPRYKIIEKRQSVAFWCNPISGHATLYWYQQILGQGPKLLIQFQNNGVVDDSQLPKDRFSAERLKGVDSTLKIQPAKLEDSAVYLCASSLERTLGAQYFGPGTRLLVL.

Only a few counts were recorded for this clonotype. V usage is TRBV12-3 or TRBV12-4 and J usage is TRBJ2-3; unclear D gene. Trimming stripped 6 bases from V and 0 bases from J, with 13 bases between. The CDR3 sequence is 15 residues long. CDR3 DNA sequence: TGTGCCAGCAGGAACAGTCTATCTAGCACAGATACGCAGTATTTT. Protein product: CASRNSLSSTDTQYF.

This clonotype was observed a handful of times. CDR3 sequence (DNA): TGTGCCAGCAGCCGGACAGGGAACTATGGCTACACCTTC. Encoded protein: CASSRTGNYGYTF. This chain links TRBV5-6 with TRBJ1-2; 8 bases map to TRBD1. The CDR3 is 13 residues long. V trimming: 4 bases; J trimming: 2 bases; junction bases outside the gene matches: 1. The germline gives CDR1 SGHDT, CDR2 YYEEEE.

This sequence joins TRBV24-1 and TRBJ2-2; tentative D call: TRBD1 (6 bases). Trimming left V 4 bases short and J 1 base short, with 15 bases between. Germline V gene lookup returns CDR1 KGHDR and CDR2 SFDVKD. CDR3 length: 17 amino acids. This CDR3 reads CATSEGTGHLNTGELFF. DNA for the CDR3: TGTGCCACCAGTGAGGGTACGGGACACCTGAACACCGGGGAGCTGTTTTTT.

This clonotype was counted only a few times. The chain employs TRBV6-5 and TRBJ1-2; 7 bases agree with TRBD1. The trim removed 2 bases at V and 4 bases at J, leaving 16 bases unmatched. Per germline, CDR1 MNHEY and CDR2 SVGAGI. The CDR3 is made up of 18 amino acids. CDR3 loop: CASSYKGAWGQFGYGYTF. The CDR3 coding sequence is TGTGCCAGCAGTTACAAGGGGGCTTGGGGACAGTTCGGCTATGGCTACACCTTC.

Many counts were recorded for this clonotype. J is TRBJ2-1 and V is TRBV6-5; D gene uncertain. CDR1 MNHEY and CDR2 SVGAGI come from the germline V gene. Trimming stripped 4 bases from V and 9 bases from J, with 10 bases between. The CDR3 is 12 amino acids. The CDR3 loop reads CASSSLVGEQFF. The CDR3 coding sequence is TGTGCCAGCAGTTCGCTAGTAGGTGAGCAGTTCTTC.

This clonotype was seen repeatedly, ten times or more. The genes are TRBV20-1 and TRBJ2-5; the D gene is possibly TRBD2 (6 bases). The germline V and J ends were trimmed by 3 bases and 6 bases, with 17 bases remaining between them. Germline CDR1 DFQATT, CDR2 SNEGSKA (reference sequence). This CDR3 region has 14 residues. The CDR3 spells CSASRGPGGKTQYF. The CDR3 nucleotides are TGCAGTGCTAGTCGGGGACCCGGGGGAAAGACCCAGTACTTC.

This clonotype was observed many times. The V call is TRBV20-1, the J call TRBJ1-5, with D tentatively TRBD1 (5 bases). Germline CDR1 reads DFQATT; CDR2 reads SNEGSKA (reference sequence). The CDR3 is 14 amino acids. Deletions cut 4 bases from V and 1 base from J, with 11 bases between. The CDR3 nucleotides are TGCAGTGCTACAGGGAGGGTAAGCAATCAGCCCCAGCATTTT. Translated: CSATGRVSNQPQHF.

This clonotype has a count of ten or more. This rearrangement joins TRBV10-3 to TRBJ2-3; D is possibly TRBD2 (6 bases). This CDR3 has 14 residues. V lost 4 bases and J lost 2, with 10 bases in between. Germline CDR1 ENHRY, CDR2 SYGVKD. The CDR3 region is CAISGAGTTDTQYF. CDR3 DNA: TGTGCCATCAGTGGTGCGGGGACCACAGATACGCAGTATTTT.

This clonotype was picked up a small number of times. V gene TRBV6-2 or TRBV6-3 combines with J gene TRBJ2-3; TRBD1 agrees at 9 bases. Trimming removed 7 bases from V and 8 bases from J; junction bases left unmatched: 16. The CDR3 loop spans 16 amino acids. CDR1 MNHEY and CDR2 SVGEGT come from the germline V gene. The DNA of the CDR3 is TGTGCCAGCAAGTATTTCGGGACAGGGCCGCGGGGTACGCAGTATTTT. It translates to CASKYFGTGPRGTQYF.

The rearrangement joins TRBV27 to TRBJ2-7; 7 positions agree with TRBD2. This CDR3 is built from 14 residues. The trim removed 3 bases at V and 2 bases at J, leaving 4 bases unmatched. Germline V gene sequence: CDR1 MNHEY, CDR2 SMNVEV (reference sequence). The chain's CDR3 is CASSFASGPYEQYF. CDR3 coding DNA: TGTGCCAGCAGTTTCGCTAGCGGTCCCTACGAGCAGTACTTC.